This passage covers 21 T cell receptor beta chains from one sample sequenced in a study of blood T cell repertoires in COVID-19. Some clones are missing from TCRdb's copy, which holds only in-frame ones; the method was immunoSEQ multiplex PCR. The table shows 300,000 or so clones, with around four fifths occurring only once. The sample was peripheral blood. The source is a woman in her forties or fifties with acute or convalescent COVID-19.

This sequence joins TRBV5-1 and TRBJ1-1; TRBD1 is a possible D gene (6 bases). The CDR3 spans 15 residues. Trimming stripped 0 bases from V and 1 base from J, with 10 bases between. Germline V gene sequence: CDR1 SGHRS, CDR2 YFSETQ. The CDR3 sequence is CASSLAGAGNTEAFF. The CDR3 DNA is TGCGCCAGCAGCTTGGCAGGGGCCGGGAACACTGAAGCTTTCTTT. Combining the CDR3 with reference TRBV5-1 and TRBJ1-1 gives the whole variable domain KAGVTQTPRYLIKTRGQQVTLSCSPISGHRSVSWYQQTPGQGLQFLFEYFSETQRNKGNFPGRFSGRQFSNSRSEMNVSTLELGDSALYLCASSLAGAGNTEAFFGQGTRLTVV.

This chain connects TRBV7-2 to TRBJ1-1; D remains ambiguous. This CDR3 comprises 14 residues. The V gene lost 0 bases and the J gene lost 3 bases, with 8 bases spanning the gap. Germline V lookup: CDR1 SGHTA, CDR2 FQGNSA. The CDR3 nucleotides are TGTGCCAGCAGCTTAGCGTACCGGTACACTGAAGCTTTCTTT. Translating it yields CASSLAYRYTEAFF. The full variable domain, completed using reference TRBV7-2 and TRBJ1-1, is GAGVSQSPSNKVTEKGKDVELRCDPISGHTALYWYRQSLGQGLEFLIYFQGNSAPDKSGLPSDRFSAERTGGSVSTLTIQRTQQEDSAVYLCASSLAYRYTEAFFGQGTRLTVV.

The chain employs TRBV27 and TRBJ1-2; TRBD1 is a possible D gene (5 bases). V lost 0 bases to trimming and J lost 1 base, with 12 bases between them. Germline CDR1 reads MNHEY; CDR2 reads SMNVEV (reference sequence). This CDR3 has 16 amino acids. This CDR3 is CASSLSGLRVNYGYTF. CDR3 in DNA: TGTGCCAGCAGTTTATCGGGGCTCAGGGTTAACTATGGCTACACCTTC.

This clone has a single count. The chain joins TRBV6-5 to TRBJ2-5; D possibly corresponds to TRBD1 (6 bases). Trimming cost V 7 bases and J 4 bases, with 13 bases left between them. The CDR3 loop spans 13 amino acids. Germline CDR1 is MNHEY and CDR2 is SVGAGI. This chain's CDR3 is CASTQRGRETQYF. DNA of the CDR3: TGTGCCAGCACCCAGAGGGGGAGAGAGACCCAGTACTTC.

CDR3 loop: CATSSFPGDRSWNEQFF. Here the CDR3 DNA reads TGTGCCACCAGCAGTTTCCCCGGGGACAGGTCTTGGAATGAGCAGTTCTTC. The chain carries TRBV15 and TRBJ2-1; TRBD1 matches at 8 bases. Looked up from germline, CDR1 is LNHNV and CDR2 is YYDKDF (reference sequence). The CDR3 extends over 17 amino acids. Unmatched junction bases numbered 14, after V lost 3 bases and J lost 7 bases.

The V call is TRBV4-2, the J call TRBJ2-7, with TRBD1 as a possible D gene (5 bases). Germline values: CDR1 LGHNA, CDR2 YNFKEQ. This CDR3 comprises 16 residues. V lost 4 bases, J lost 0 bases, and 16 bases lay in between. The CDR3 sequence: CASSLGPQGSSYEQYF. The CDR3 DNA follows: TGTGCCAGCAGCCTCGGACCCCAGGGAAGCTCCTACGAGCAGTACTTC.

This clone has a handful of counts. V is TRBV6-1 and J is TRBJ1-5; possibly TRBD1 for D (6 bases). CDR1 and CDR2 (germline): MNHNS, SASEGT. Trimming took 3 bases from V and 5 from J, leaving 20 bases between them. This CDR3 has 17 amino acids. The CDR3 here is CASSEAQGPNPDQPQHF. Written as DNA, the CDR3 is TGTGCCAGCAGTGAGGCTCAGGGGCCTAACCCCGATCAGCCCCAGCATTTT.

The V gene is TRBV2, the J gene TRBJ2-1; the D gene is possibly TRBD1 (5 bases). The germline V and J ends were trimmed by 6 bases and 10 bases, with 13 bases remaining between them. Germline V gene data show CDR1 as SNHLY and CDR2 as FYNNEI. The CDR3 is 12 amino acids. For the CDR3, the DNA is TGTGCCAGCAGCGCCACCCGACAGGAGCAGTTCTTC. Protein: CASSATRQEQFF.

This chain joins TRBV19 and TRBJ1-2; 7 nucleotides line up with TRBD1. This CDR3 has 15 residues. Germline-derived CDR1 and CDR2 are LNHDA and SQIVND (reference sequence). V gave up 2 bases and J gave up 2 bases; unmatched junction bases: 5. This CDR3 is CASSITGALNYGYTF. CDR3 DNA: TGTGCCAGTAGTATAACAGGGGCGCTAAACTATGGCTACACCTTC.

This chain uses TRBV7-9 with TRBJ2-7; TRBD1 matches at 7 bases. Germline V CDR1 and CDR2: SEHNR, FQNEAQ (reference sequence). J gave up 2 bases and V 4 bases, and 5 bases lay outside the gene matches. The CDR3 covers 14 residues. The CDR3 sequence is CASSSNQGAYEQYF. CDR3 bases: TGTGCCAGCAGCTCCAACCAGGGGGCCTACGAGCAGTACTTC.

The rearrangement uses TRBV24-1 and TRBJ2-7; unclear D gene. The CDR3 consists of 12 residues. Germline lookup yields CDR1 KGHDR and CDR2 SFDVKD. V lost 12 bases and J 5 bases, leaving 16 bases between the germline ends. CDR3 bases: TGTGCCCCCCACCTCCTATATAACGAGCAGTACGTC. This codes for CAPHLLYNEQYV.

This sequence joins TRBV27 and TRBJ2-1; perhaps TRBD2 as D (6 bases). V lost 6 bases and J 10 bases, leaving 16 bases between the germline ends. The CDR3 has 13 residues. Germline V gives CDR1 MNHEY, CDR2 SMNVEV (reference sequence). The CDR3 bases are TGTGCCAGCAGACCCTTAGCGGTAGGGGAGCAGTTCTTC. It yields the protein CASRPLAVGEQFF.

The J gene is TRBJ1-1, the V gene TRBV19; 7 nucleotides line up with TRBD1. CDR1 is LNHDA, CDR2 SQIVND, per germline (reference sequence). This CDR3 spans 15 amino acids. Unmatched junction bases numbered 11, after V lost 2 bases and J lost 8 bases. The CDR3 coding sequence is TGTGCCAGTAGTATACGCAACGACAGGGATGGGGAAGCTTTCTTT. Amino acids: CASSIRNDRDGEAFF.

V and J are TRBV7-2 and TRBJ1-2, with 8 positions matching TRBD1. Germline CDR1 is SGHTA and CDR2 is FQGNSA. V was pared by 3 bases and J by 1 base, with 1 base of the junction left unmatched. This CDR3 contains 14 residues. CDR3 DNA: TGTGCCAGCAGCTTCGACAGGGGTAACTATGGCTACACCTTC. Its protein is CASSFDRGNYGYTF.

The CDR3 protein is CASWRKANTEAFF. CDR3 in DNA: TGTGCCAGCTGGAGAAAGGCGAACACTGAAGCTTTCTTT. The chain links TRBV6-5 to TRBJ1-1; D remains unclear. CDR1 and CDR2 from the germline V gene are MNHEY and SVGAGI. Trimming pared 8 bases from V and 1 base from J, leaving 11 bases between. The CDR3 totals 13 residues.

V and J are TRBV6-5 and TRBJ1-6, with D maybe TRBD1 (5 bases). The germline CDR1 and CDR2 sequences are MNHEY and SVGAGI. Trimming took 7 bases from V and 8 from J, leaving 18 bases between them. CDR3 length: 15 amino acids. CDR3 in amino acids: CASTPDGGADSPLHF. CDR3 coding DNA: TGTGCCAGCACCCCAGATGGCGGGGCTGATTCACCCCTCCACTTT.

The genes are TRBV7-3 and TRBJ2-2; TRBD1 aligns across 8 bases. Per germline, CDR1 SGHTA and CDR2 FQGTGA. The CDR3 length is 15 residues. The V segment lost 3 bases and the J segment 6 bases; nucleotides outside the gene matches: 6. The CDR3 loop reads CASSFPDRGSGELFF. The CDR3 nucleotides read TGTGCCAGCAGCTTCCCTGACAGGGGCTCCGGGGAGCTGTTTTTT.

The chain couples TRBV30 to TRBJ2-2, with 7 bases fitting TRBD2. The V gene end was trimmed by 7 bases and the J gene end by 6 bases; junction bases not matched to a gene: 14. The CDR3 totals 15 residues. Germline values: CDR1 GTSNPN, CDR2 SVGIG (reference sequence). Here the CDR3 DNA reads TGTGCCTCCAACTCGGGACTACGAAGCTCCGGGGAGCTGTTTTTT. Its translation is CASNSGLRSSGELFF. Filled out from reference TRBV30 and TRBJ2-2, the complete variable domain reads SQTIHQWPATLVQPVGSPLSLECTVEGTSNPNLYWYRQAAGRGLQLLFYSVGIGQISSEVPQNLSASRPQDRQFILSSKKLLLSDSGFYLCASNSGLRSSGELFFGEGSRLTVL.

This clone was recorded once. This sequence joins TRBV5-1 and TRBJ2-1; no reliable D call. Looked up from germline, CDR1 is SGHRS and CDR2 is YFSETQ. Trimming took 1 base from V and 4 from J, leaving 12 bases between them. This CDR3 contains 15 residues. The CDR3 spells CASSLLQNQYNEQFF. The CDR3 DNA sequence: TGCGCCAGCAGCTTGTTACAGAATCAATACAATGAGCAGTTCTTC.

The CDR3 region is CASSRSGTSQETQYF. The DNA for the CDR3 is TGTGCCAGCAGCCGATCCGGGACTAGCCAAGAGACCCAGTACTTC. This chain joins TRBV5-8 and TRBJ2-5; 8 bases are a match to TRBD2. V lost 4 bases to trimming and J lost 1 base; unmatched junction nucleotides: 6. CDR1 is SGHTS, CDR2 YDEGEE, per germline. CDR3 length equals 15 residues.

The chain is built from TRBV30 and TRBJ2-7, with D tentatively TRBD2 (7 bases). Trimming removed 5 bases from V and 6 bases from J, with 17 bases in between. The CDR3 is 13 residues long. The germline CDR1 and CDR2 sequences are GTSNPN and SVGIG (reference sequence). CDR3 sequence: CAWARGTMGEQYF. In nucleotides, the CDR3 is TGTGCCTGGGCGAGGGGGACTATGGGCGAGCAGTACTTC. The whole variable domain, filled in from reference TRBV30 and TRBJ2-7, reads SQTIHQWPATLVQPVGSPLSLECTVEGTSNPNLYWYRQAAGRGLQLLFYSVGIGQISSEVPQNLSASRPQDRQFILSSKKLLLSDSGFYLCAWARGTMGEQYFGPGTRLTVT.